The next 3 T cell receptor beta chains were all read from a single sample in a study of blood T cell repertoires in COVID-19 (dated by TCRdb to the early 2020s). The library came from the immunoSEQ multiplex PCR assay. In its TCRdb copy, this immuneACCESS table keeps in-frame sequences only and misses some clones. Where compared with another copy, unresolved V genes explain less than half of these, and the others have no known cause. For this sample the table gives approximately 220,000 clones, of which 83% were detected only once. The leading ten clones occupy approximately 3.8% of the sample. Sequenced material: PBMCs or T cells enriched from blood (not recorded which). The receptors were gathered from a woman in her thirties or forties who had been exposed to COVID-19.

This rearrangement joins TRBV29-1 to TRBJ1-5, with D perhaps TRBD1 (5 bases). The germline V and J ends were trimmed by 4 bases and 5 bases, with 12 bases remaining between them. CDR1 is SQVTM and CDR2 is ANQGSEA in the germline V gene. The CDR3 spans 13 residues. The chain's CDR3 is CSVGVGGDQPQHF. In DNA, the CDR3 is TGCAGCGTTGGGGTTGGGGGGGATCAGCCCCAGCATTTT.

This chain joins TRBV7-8 and TRBJ1-2; no firm D call. V was trimmed by 1 base and J by 4 bases, leaving 16 bases between them. Germline V gene data show CDR1 as SGHVS and CDR2 as FQNEAQ. The CDR3 spans 16 residues. The CDR3 bases are TGTGCCAGCAGCTTAGGTTCGTCTGGGGAGGCCTATGGCTACACCTTC. It codes for CASSLGSSGEAYGYTF.

Points on this clone: The same CDR3 also results from other DNA sequences found in this sample. J is TRBJ2-3 and V is TRBV4-2; TRBD2 aligns across 11 bases. V gave up 1 base and J gave up 3 bases; unmatched junction bases: 3. The CDR3 runs 16 residues. CDR1 is LGHNA and CDR2 is YNFKEQ in the germline V gene. In DNA, the CDR3 is TGTGCCAGCAGCCAAGGGCTAGCGGGGGGAACAGATACGCAGTATTTT. Amino acids: CASSQGLAGGTDTQYF.